This T cell receptor (beta chain) stems from a study of T cell responses to AZD1222 COVID-19 vaccine. Note on this clone: Its antigen is undetermined.

General study results and limits: Donor demographics were predominantly white British with a female majority; clonal diversity may be underestimated. Dominant CD4 TCR responses targeted spike regions 160-218 and 743-854.

Generated by immunoSEQ multiplex PCR, the TCRdb table keeps only in-frame clones and is missing some. This repertoire shows 90,000 to 110,000 clones, around 87% found once; its top ten account for roughly 4.4%. The V end lost 10 bases, the J end lost 3 bases, and 13 bases lay between the germline ends. CDR3 size: 12 residues. Per the germline V gene, CDR1 is SGHAT and CDR2 is FQNNGV. The origin of this receptor is an adult who received the AZD1222 COVID-19 vaccine. The rearrangement links TRBV11-2 to TRBJ2-7; possible D gene TRBD2, 5 bases. Sequenced material: peripheral blood, taken 28 days after the second AZD1222 dose. The CDR3 bases are TGTGCCACCTCGGGGTCCCGCTACGAGCAGTACTTC. It translates to CATSGSRYEQYF.